This T cell receptor beta chain is drawn from a study of T cell responses to AZD1222 COVID-19 vaccine. Method: immunoSEQ multiplex PCR; TCRdb's copy keeps in-frame clones and lacks some. Among approximately 120,000 clones, more than 85% were seen once, and the ten largest hold 4% to 5%. The CDR3 has 15 residues. V trimming: 6 bases; J trimming: 3 bases; junction bases outside the gene matches: 10. Per germline, CDR1 MNHEY and CDR2 SVGEGT. The source was peripheral blood, collected on day 0 of AZD1222 vaccination. The chain links TRBV6-2 or TRBV6-3 to TRBJ2-7; TRBD1 aligns across 8 bases. The TCR sequence derives from an adult in good health. The CDR3 coding sequence is TGTGCCAGCAGCCGCGGGACAGGTCAGTTCTACGAGCAGTACTTC. Its protein is CASSRGTGQFYEQYF.